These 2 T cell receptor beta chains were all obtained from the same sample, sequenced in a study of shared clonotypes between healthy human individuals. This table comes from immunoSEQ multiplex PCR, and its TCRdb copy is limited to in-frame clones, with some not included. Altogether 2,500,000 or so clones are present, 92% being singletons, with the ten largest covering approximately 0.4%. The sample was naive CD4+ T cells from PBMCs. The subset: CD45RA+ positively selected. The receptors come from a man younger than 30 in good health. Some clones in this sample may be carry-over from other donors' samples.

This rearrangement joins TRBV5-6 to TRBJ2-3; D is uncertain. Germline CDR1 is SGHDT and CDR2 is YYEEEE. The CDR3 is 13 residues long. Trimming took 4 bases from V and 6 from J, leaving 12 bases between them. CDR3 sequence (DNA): TGTGCCAGCAGCCTACGAGGAACGGATACGCAGTATTTT. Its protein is CASSLRGTDTQYF.

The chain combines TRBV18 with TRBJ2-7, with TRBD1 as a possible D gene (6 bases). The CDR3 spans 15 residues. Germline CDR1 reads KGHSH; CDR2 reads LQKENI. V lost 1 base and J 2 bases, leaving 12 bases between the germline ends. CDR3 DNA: TGTGCCAGCTCACCACGGGAACAGGGTCCCTACGAGCAGTACTTC. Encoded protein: CASSPREQGPYEQYF.